These T cell receptor beta chains were read from a single sample in a study of shared clonotypes between healthy human individuals. Sequencing used immunoSEQ multiplex PCR; TCRdb keeps in-frame clones, though not all of them. The table lists 2 million to 2.5 million clones, approximately 95% of them singletons. The sequenced sample was naive CD4+ T cells from PBMCs. These receptors were collected from a man younger than 35 in good health. Some clones in this sample may be carry-over from other donors' samples. CDR3s include the opening cysteine and the closing phenylalanine or tryptophan. A D gene is named only where the DNA matches it firmly. Size is stated for part of the rows, as once, few or many counts, or as a class when the clone is expanded.

CDR3 protein,CDR3 DNA,D gene,clone size,J gene,V gene
CASSLVEAYEQYF,TGCGCCAGCAGCTTGGTTGAGGCCTACGAGCAGTACTTC,.,.,TRBJ2-7,TRBV5-1
CASSPQRAGELFF,TGTGCCAGCAGCCCCCAGCGGGCCGGGGAGCTGTTTTTT,.,.,TRBJ2-2,TRBV14
CASSLARLAGEQFF,TGTGCCAGCAGCTTGGCGCGGCTAGCGGGTGAGCAGTTCTTC,TRBD2,.,TRBJ2-1,TRBV7-2
CASSVDLRNTIYF,TGTGCCAGCAGCGTAGATCTCAGAAACACCATATATTTT,.,.,TRBJ1-3,TRBV9
CASRPIRGAPGANVLTF,TGTGCCAGCAGACCCATCCGGGGTGCTCCTGGGGCCAACGTCCTGACTTTC,.,.,TRBJ2-6,TRBV11-2
CASSRAPTDTQYF,TGTGCCAGCAGCAGGGCACCAACAGATACGCAGTATTTT,.,.,TRBJ2-3,TRBV5-6
CASSSPGDTPPQPQHF,TGTGCCAGCAGTTCGCCCGGGGACACTCCGCCTCAGCCCCAGCATTTT,.,.,TRBJ1-5,TRBV6-5
CASSGIRGANTGELFF,TGTGCCAGCAGCGGAATAAGGGGCGCGAACACCGGGGAGCTGTTTTTT,.,.,TRBJ2-2,TRBV7-9
CASNPGGRGPETQYF,TGTGCCAGCAATCCAGGCGGGAGGGGGCCCGAGACCCAGTACTTC,TRBD2,.,TRBJ2-5,TRBV9
CASSFSGGEQYF,TGTGCCAGCAGCTTTTCGGGGGGCGAGCAGTACTTC,TRBD2,.,TRBJ2-7,TRBV11-3
CASSLDRTYEQYF,TGCGCCAGCAGCTTGGACAGAACCTACGAGCAGTACTTC,.,.,TRBJ2-7,TRBV5-1
CASSLVLGAGYTF,TGTGCCAGCAGCTTAGTGCTGGGGGCTGGCTACACCTTC,.,.,TRBJ1-2,TRBV7-9
CASSSSGTDTQYF,TGTGCCAGCAGCTCTTCGGGGACAGATACGCAGTATTTT,.,few,TRBJ2-3,TRBV7-9
CASSQALNLEYEQYF,TGCGCCAGCAGCCAAGCCCTTAACTTGGAGTACGAGCAGTACTTC,.,.,TRBJ2-7,TRBV4-3
CAGSPLGAYTDTQYF,TGTGCCGGCTCACCGTTGGGGGCATACACAGATACGCAGTATTTT,.,.,TRBJ2-3,TRBV18
CASSLAMTSGRPYEQYF,TGCGCCAGCAGCTTGGCGATGACTAGCGGGAGACCCTACGAGCAGTACTTC,TRBD2,.,TRBJ2-7,TRBV5-1
CASSFGQGNYGYTF,TGTGCCAGCAGCTTTGGACAGGGTAACTATGGCTACACCTTC,TRBD1,.,TRBJ1-2,TRBV5-4
CAISAQGPGPSGNTIYF,TGTGCCATCAGTGCACAGGGTCCAGGACCCTCTGGAAACACCATATATTTT,.,.,TRBJ1-3,TRBV10-3
CASSVQGDTEAFF,TGCGCCAGCAGCGTACAGGGGGACACTGAAGCTTTCTTT,TRBD1,few,TRBJ1-1,TRBV5-1
CATEKAGITYEQYF,TGTGCCACCGAAAAAGCGGGGATCACCTACGAGCAGTACTTC,TRBD2,once,TRBJ2-7,TRBV28
CASSPRHRDTGELFF,TGTGCCAGCAGTCCGCGACATAGGGACACCGGGGAGCTGTTTTTT,.,.,TRBJ2-2,TRBV6-6
CASSGGLAGALGTQYF,TGTGCCAGCAGCGGGGGACTAGCGGGAGCCCTCGGTACCCAGTACTTC,TRBD2,once,TRBJ2-5,TRBV9
CASSPTGIDTQYF,TGTGCCAGCAGCCCCACTGGGATAGATACGCAGTATTTT,.,.,TRBJ2-3,TRBV7-7
CASSYIGTAEAFF,TGTGCCAGCAGTTATATTGGGACCGCGGAAGCTTTCTTT,.,.,TRBJ1-1,TRBV6-5
CASRRGGNTIYF,TGTGCCAGCCGCCGAGGTGGAAACACCATATATTTT,.,.,TRBJ1-3,TRBV2
CSVYAASLTQYF,TGCAGCGTCTACGCGGCCTCCCTGACCCAGTACTTC,.,.,TRBJ2-5,TRBV29-1
CASRGEVDTQYF,TGTGCCAGCAGGGGGGAAGTCGATACGCAGTATTTT,.,.,TRBJ2-3,TRBV2
CSVDTGSRAEAFF,TGCAGCGTTGATACAGGGTCGAGGGCTGAAGCTTTCTTT,.,.,TRBJ1-1,TRBV29-1
CSAAWTVISGANVLTF,TGCAGCGCCGCCTGGACAGTCATCTCTGGGGCCAACGTCCTGACTTTC,.,.,TRBJ2-6,TRBV29-1
CASSPDPSGRNYEQYF,TGCGCCAGCAGTCCAGACCCTAGCGGGAGAAATTACGAGCAGTACTTC,TRBD2,once,TRBJ2-7,TRBV4-1
CASSYSKSGSGGYTF,TGTGCCAGCAGTTACTCGAAATCAGGGAGTGGTGGCTACACCTTC,.,.,TRBJ1-2,TRBV6-5
CASSGVGNTIYF,TGCGCCAGCAGTGGGGTCGGAAACACCATATATTTT,.,few,TRBJ1-3,TRBV10-2
CASSGGGGYGYTF,TGTGCCAGCAGTGGAGGGGGCGGCTATGGCTACACCTTC,TRBD1,.,TRBJ1-2,TRBV6-1
CASSFATSGRAGTDTQYF,TGTGCCAGCAGCTTCGCCACTAGCGGGAGGGCTGGGACAGATACGCAGTATTTT,TRBD2,.,TRBJ2-3,TRBV7-2
CASSLVAQTNYGYTF,TGTGCCAGCAGCTTAGTGGCCCAGACTAACTATGGCTACACCTTC,.,.,TRBJ1-2,TRBV7-2
CASSDLSGIPSYEQYF,TGTGCCAGCAGCGACTTGAGCGGAATCCCCTCCTACGAGCAGTACTTC,.,.,TRBJ2-7,TRBV28
CASSLGAPNTEAFF,TGCGCCAGCAGCTTGGGTGCCCCGAACACTGAAGCTTTCTTT,.,.,TRBJ1-1,TRBV5-1
CASSVRGTGGDGYTF,TGTGCCAGCAGCGTAAGAGGGACAGGGGGCGATGGCTACACCTTC,TRBD1,.,TRBJ1-2,TRBV9
CASSQDWGNGYTF,TGTGCCAGCAGCCAAGATTGGGGGAATGGCTACACCTTC,.,.,TRBJ1-2,TRBV6-1
CASSYRSGANVLTF,TGCGCCAGCAGTTATCGCTCTGGGGCCAACGTCCTGACTTTC,.,.,TRBJ2-6,TRBV4-3
CASSGDGYEQYF,TGTGCCAGCAGTGGGGACGGCTACGAGCAGTACTTC,.,.,TRBJ2-7,TRBV2
CASSDWAGRTGNTIYF,TGTGCCAGCAGTGATTGGGCAGGGAGGACTGGAAACACCATATATTTT,.,.,TRBJ1-3,TRBV25-1
CASSPSGPQSSYEQYF,TGTGCCAGCAGCCCGTCAGGGCCCCAAAGCTCCTACGAGCAGTACTTC,.,.,TRBJ2-7,TRBV5-4
CASSSLPGPPQETQYF,TGTGCCAGCAGCTCCCTTCCGGGCCCCCCACAAGAGACCCAGTACTTC,.,.,TRBJ2-5,TRBV7-2
CASSLSRFRPTTTRNNEQFF,TGTGCCAGCAGTTTATCGAGGTTCCGCCCAACGACCACCAGAAACAATGAGCAGTTCTTC,.,.,TRBJ2-1,TRBV27
CASSSRQGLSNQPQHF,TGTGCCAGCAGTTCCCGACAGGGACTAAGCAATCAGCCCCAGCATTTT,TRBD1,.,TRBJ1-5,TRBV6-5
CASSGTGSYEQYF,TGTGCCAGCAGTGGGACGGGCTCCTACGAGCAGTACTTC,.,once,TRBJ2-7,TRBV27
CASSLHGAGGETQYF,TGTGCCAGCAGCCTCCATGGGGCCGGAGGGGAGACCCAGTACTTC,.,.,TRBJ2-5,TRBV7-2
CASSLTPQELYEQYF,TGCGCCAGCAGCTTGACGCCCCAGGAGCTCTACGAGCAGTACTTC,.,.,TRBJ2-7,TRBV5-1